This is a list of T cell receptor beta chains from one sample in a study of post-analysis software for immune sequencing data. TCRdb recomputed calls from the PCR reads with MiXCR, one row per CDR3 protein. The sample has about 620,000 distinct CDR3 sequences, about 40% seen once; the top ten hold more than 1.5%. Sequenced sample: blood. These receptors were taken from a girl under 18 with multiple sclerosis. The CDR3 runs from the conserved cysteine through the conserved F or W. A D gene is named only where the DNA matches it firmly. Clone size is shown for a subset of rows, as once, few, many or a class of expanded clone.

D,length,size,V,J,CDR3,DNA
TRBD1,15,few,TRBV7-3,TRBJ2-1,CASSQGQGARNEQFF,TGTGCCAGCAGCCAGGGACAGGGGGCTAGGAATGAGCAGTTCTTC
TRBD2,16,once,TRBV24-1,TRBJ2-1,CATSDSRLAGLNGQFF,TGTGCCACCAGTGATTCCCGACTAGCCGGATTAAATGGGCAGTTCTTC
TRBD2,14,many,TRBV5-1,TRBJ2-7,CASSVSGREYEQYF,TGCGCCAGCAGCGTAAGCGGGAGGGAGTACGAGCAGTACTTC
-,14,few,TRBV30,TRBJ2-3,CAWEGRGPRGTQYF,TGTGCCTGGGAGGGTCGGGGGCCCCGCGGTACGCAGTATTTT
-,13,-,TRBV12-3/TRBV12-4,TRBJ1-2,CASRPAEAYGYTF,TGTGCCAGCAGACCGGCCGAGGCCTATGGCTACACCTTC
-,14,-,TRBV12-3/TRBV12-4,TRBJ2-6,CASKTVSGANVLTF,TGTGCCAGCAAGACAGTCTCTGGGGCCAACGTCCTGACTTTC
-,12,-,TRBV10-2,TRBJ2-7,CASSENPDEQYF,TGCGCCAGCAGTGAGAACCCCGACGAGCAGTACTTC
TRBD2,15,-,TRBV4-1,TRBJ2-7,CVSSQGTSGYHEQYF,TGCGTCAGCAGCCAGGGGACTAGCGGGTACCACGAGCAGTACTTC
-,14,few,TRBV20-1,TRBJ1-4,CSARDQGLNEKLFF,TGCAGTGCTAGAGATCAGGGGCTAAATGAAAAACTGTTTTTT
-,13,-,TRBV20-1,TRBJ2-4,CSARRGAKNIQYF,TGCAGTGCTAGAAGGGGGGCCAAAAACATTCAGTACTTC
TRBD2,16,-,TRBV12-3/TRBV12-4,TRBJ2-1,CASRKAGTSGYNEQFF,TGTGCCAGCAGAAAGGCCGGGACTAGCGGCTACAATGAGCAGTTCTTC
-,14,few,TRBV7-9,TRBJ1-4,CASSTSGGREKLFF,TGTGCCAGCAGCACCTCCGGAGGGAGGGAAAAACTGTTTTTT
-,15,few,TRBV19,TRBJ1-2,CASTIKTGANYGYTF,TGTGCCAGTACCATCAAAACGGGGGCGAACTATGGCTACACCTTC
-,15,-,TRBV12-3/TRBV12-4,TRBJ1-1,CASSFDGDMNTEAFF,TGTGCCAGCAGCTTCGATGGGGACATGAACACTGAAGCTTTCTTT
-,14,once,TRBV12-3/TRBV12-4,TRBJ1-5,CASRRGGEGQPQHF,TGTGCCAGCAGGCGCGGGGGGGAAGGTCAGCCCCAGCATTTT
-,13,few,TRBV6-5,TRBJ2-5,CASGVLGSETQYF,TGTGCCAGCGGTGTTTTGGGGTCGGAGACCCAGTACTTC
TRBD1,12,few,TRBV29-1,TRBJ2-7,CSVTQGSYEQYF,TGCAGCGTTACACAGGGGTCCTACGAGCAGTACTTC
-,14,few,TRBV20-1,TRBJ2-7,CSASNWPEPHEQYF,TGCAGTGCTAGTAATTGGCCAGAGCCTCACGAGCAGTACTTC
-,16,once,TRBV5-5,TRBJ1-1,CASSLFGQYQNTEAFF,TGTGCCAGCAGCTTGTTCGGACAGTACCAGAACACTGAAGCTTTCTTT
-,15,-,TRBV4-1,TRBJ2-7,CASGHGVQGTYEQYF,TGCGCCAGCGGCCACGGGGTACAGGGAACCTACGAGCAGTACTTC
-,15,-,TRBV5-1,TRBJ1-2,CASSDQTGANYGYTF,TGCGCCAGCAGCGACCAGACAGGAGCTAACTATGGCTACACCTTC
TRBD1,17,-,TRBV5-1,TRBJ2-7,CASSSTGGAVLGYEQYF,TGCGCCAGCAGCTCTACAGGGGGCGCGGTTTTGGGCTACGAGCAGTACTTC
TRBD2,14,-,TRBV12-3/TRBV12-4,TRBJ2-7,CASSKREDFHEQYF,TGTGCCAGCAGTAAGCGGGAGGATTTCCACGAGCAGTACTTC
-,18,-,TRBV7-6,TRBJ2-3,CASSLAGRVVTSTDTQYF,TGTGCCAGCAGCTTAGCGGGCCGGGTTGTTACTAGCACAGATACGCAGTATTTT
TRBD2,18,-,TRBV5-1,TRBJ2-7,CASSLGIGTGGLSYEQYF,TGCGCCAGCAGCTTGGGGATCGGGACGGGGGGTCTCTCCTACGAGCAGTACTTC
TRBD2,12,few,TRBV12-3/TRBV12-4,TRBJ2-7,CASSGLAREQYF,TGTGCCAGCAGCGGACTAGCTCGCGAGCAGTACTTC
-,14,-,TRBV10-3,TRBJ2-4,CAISESRERNIQYF,TGTGCCATCAGTGAGTCACGGGAGAGGAACATTCAGTACTTC
-,14,-,TRBV5-1,TRBJ1-2,CASSGTDGIYGYTF,TGCGCCAGCAGCGGGACGGACGGAATCTATGGCTACACCTTC
-,11,few,TRBV2,TRBJ2-1,CASRYYNEQFF,TGTGCCAGCAGATACTACAATGAGCAGTTCTTC
TRBD2,18,-,TRBV19,TRBJ2-1,CASSMGLAGGSSYNEQFF,TGTGCCAGTAGTATGGGTCTAGCGGGAGGGAGCTCCTACAATGAGCAGTTCTTC
TRBD2,15,-,TRBV12-3/TRBV12-4,TRBJ2-1,CASSSPTSGAYEQFF,TGTGCCAGCAGTTCGCCGACTAGCGGGGCCTATGAGCAGTTCTTC
-,14,few,TRBV28,TRBJ2-1,CASSLQGSYNEQFF,TGTGCCAGCAGTTTGCAGGGATCTTACAATGAGCAGTTCTTC
TRBD2,15,few,TRBV12-3/TRBV12-4,TRBJ2-3,CASSPPSGRAWTQYF,TGTGCCAGCAGTCCACCTAGCGGGAGGGCGTGGACGCAGTATTTT
-,14,-,TRBV27,TRBJ2-6,CASKEESGANVLTF,TGTGCCAGCAAAGAGGAGTCTGGGGCCAACGTCCTGACTTTC
-,12,-,TRBV12-3/TRBV12-4,TRBJ2-3,CASSLGPDAQYF,TGTGCCAGCAGCCTCGGACCAGATGCGCAGTATTTT
-,19,-,TRBV6-5,TRBJ2-4,CASSYSRVGGHLAKNIQYF,TGTGCCAGCAGTTACTCGAGGGTGGGGGGTCACTTAGCCAAAAACATTCAGTACTTC
TRBD2,14,-,TRBV5-1,TRBJ2-2,CASSPERGPGELFF,TGCGCCAGCAGCCCAGAGCGGGGGCCCGGGGAGCTGTTTTTT
TRBD2,15,few,TRBV4-1,TRBJ2-7,CASSQEGTRGDEQYF,TGCGCCAGCAGCCAAGAGGGGACTAGAGGGGACGAGCAGTACTTC
-,13,-,TRBV12-3/TRBV12-4,TRBJ2-7,CASSLGPESEQYF,TGTGCCAGCAGTTTGGGGCCGGAAAGCGAGCAGTACTTC
-,14,-,TRBV25-1,TRBJ1-1,CASSAAGVRTEAFF,TGTGCCAGCAGTGCAGCGGGGGTTAGGACTGAAGCTTTCTTT